This T cell receptor (beta chain) appears in the sequencing data of a study of CD4 T cells in relation to SARS-CoV-2 and coronaviruses (dated by TCRdb to about 2021). At the level of the whole study: In the ViraFEST assay, PBMCs were cultured with antigen for roughly ten days, after which TCR beta CDR3s were sequenced to identify clonal expansions specific to the antigen. At the level of individual TCR clonotypes, the study measured memory CD4+ T cell crossreactivity between SARS-CoV-2 spike protein and common cold coronavirus spike proteins. Expansion assays from other donors in the study were sequenced with a different, Illumina-based TCR-beta assay. An HIV-1 Nef peptide pool or a no-peptide culture served as the negative reference condition. Samples from three pre-COVID donors and the naive versus memory experiments were sequenced with the Adaptive Biotechnologies TCR-sequencing kit; other data were Illumina-based. Shared crossreactive spike epitopes were mapped to their HLA restriction using patient-derived lymphoblastoid cell lines.

Results the study describes overall, beyond this receptor: Small numbers of patients and of tested TCRs were a limitation of the study. Because no donor provided both pre-pandemic and post-infection samples, tracing the source of pre-existing responses was limited. Memory CD4+ clonotypes crossrecognizing SARS-CoV-2 and at least one common cold coronavirus spike were found in 60% to 70% of donors. Because the crossreactivity analysis focused on spike protein, crossreactivity against other viral proteins was not assessed. Crossreactive clones showed significantly weaker SARS-CoV-2-driven expansion than monoreactive clones, consistent with antigenic imprinting.

The germline V gene sets CDR1 to ENHRY and CDR2 to SYGVKD. Counted from cysteine to phenylalanine, this CDR3 has 13 amino acids. Just CDR3 DNA is preserved here, 39 bases in frame from base 1. V gives up 0 bases and J gives up 6 bases, and the segment between their germline ends measures 8 bases. Comment on this clone: No antigen is known for it. One base away there is no much larger clone; base qualities are not given.

CD4+ T cells from unexposed donors were collected before the COVID-19 pandemic (2011-2018). The EasySep CD4+ T cell isolation kit was used to isolate CD4+ T cells once the cultures had run for under 11 days. Unexposed donor CD4+ T cells were tested for reactivity to SARS-CoV-2 S and N and four common cold coronavirus spike pools, as cell number allowed. PBMCs were cultured at around 2 million per well in IMDM supplemented with around 5.1% human AB serum and 9 to 10 IU/ml IL-2. Half of the culture medium was replaced with fresh IL-2-containing medium on days 3 and 7. Triplicate replicate wells were generally used for each peptide culture condition. The leukapheresis product used for the unexposed donors was purchased from a commercial source. Ficoll-Paque PLUS gradient centrifugation was used to isolate PBMCs from either whole blood or leukapheresis product. The PBMCs went either fresh into the expansion assay or into cryopreservation at -140 degrees C. The QIAamp Micro DNA Kit was used to extract genomic DNA from the CD4+ T cells.

Library generation was performed with the immunoSEQ multiplex PCR assay. As for the original processing: During preprocessing, nonproductive sequences were removed, as were CDR3s that did not start with C, did not end with F or W, or were shorter than 7 amino acids. Antigen-specific clonotypes were called with the MANAFEST web app, based on expansion relative to reference and other culture wells. A clone counted as positive if significantly expanded in 2 of 3 replicate wells versus the reference culture at FDR below 0.05. A further requirement for positive clones was significant expansion compared with all other tandem wells, along with an odds ratio above 5. CDR3 homology was measured as pairwise Levenshtein distance, computed with the stringdist R package after trimming three terminal residues from each end. TCRdb re-hosts the immuneACCESS table, in-frame sequences only. Its copies lack some clones; in the studies checked, an unresolved V gene accounts for under half of them, and the cause for the rest is not known. The DNA was the basis for D and trimming; V, J and clone size are from that table. The sample yields fewer than 25,000 clones; about 70% were counted once. The ten biggest clones cover under 20% of the sample.

The sequencing sample was made of CD4+ T cells from PBMCs, cultured in vitro. The rearrangement combines TRBV10-3 with TRBJ1-2, and perhaps TRBD1 as D gene, on 6 matching bases. The clonotype originates from a human donor in good health. The CDR3 region reads CAISESGDNGYTF. The base sequence is TGTGCCATCAGTGAGTCTGGGGACAATGGCTACACCTTC.